This TCR beta chain came from a study of vaccination and CD4 T cells after COVID-19. Looking at the study overall: The control cultures got either a CEFX pool, an HIV-1 Nef pool, or no peptide at all.

Findings of the study overall: Only after vaccination were a median approximately 85% of convalescents' reactive clones seen.

Treatment noted: approximately 9-day PBMC culture with coronavirus spike peptide pools or control peptides (ViraFEST assay). As regards this clonotype: Its antigen is currently unknown.

Cultured CD4+ T-cell DNA underwent Oncomine TCR Beta short-read sequencing. TCRdb passed the PCR reads through MiXCR, listing each CDR3 protein once. The table shows about 23,000 distinct CDR3 sequences, with around 69% occurring only once. Sequenced here: CD4+ T cells from blood, cultured in vitro, sampled after SARS-CoV-2 vaccination. This clonotype was obtained from a human donor who received a COVID-19 vaccine.

The CDR3 DNA reads TGTGCCAGCAGTTTACGGGACAATGAGCAGTTCTTC. Protein: CASSLRDNEQFF. This chain uses TRBV6-5 with TRBJ2-1; D uncertain. V lost 4 bases to trimming and J lost 5 bases, with 6 bases between them. Germline loops: CDR1 MNHEY, CDR2 SVGAGI. This CDR3 spans 12 amino acids.